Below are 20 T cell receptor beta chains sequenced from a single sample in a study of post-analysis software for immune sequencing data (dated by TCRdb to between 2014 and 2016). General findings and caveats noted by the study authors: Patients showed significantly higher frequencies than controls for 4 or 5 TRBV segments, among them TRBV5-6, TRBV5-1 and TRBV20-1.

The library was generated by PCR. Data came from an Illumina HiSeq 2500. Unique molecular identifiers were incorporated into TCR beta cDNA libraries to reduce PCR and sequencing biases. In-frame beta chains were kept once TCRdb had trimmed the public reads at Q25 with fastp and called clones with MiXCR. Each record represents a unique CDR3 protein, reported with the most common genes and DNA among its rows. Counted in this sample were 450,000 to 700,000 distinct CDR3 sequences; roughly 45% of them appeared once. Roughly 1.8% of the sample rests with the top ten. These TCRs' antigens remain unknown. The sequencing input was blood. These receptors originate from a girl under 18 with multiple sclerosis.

The CDR3, as DNA: TGTGCCATCAGTGACATGGGGGCGGGAGGCTACAATGAGCAGTTCTTC. Protein product: CAISDMGAGGYNEQFF. The chain employs TRBV10-3 and TRBJ2-1, with 8 bases fitting TRBD2. V gave up 3 bases and J gave up 3 bases; unmatched junction bases: 7. Germline assignment: CDR1 ENHRY and CDR2 SYGVKD. This CDR3 region has 16 residues.

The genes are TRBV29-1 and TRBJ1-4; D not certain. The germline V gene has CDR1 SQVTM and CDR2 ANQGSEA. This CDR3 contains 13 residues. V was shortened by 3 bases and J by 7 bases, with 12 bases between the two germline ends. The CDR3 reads CSVDRSVGEKLFF. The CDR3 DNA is TGCAGCGTTGACCGTAGTGTTGGTGAAAAACTGTTTTTT.

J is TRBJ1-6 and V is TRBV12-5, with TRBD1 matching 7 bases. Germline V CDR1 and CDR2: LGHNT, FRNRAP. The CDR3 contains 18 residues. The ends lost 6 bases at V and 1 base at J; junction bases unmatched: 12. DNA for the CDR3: TGTGCTAGTGGCTTGACGGGACAGTCCAGGTCCTATAATTCACCCCTCCACTTT. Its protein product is CASGLTGQSRSYNSPLHF.

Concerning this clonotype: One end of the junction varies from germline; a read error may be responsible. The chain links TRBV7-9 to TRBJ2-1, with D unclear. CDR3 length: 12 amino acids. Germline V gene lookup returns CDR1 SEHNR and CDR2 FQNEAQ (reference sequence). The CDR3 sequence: CASSAPPNERFF. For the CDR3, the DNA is TGTGCCAGCAGCGCCCCTCCCAATGAGCGGTTCTTC.

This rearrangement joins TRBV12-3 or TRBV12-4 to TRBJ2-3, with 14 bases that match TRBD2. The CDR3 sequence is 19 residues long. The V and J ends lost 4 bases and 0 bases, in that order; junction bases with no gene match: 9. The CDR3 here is CASSSGLAGGLFSTDTQYF. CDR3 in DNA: TGTGCCAGCAGTTCCGGACTAGCGGGAGGCCTATTCAGCACAGATACGCAGTATTTT.

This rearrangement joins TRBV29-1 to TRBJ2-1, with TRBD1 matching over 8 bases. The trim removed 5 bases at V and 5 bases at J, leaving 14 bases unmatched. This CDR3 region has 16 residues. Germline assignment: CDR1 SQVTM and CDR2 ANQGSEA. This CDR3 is CSVQYLGQGFNNEQFF. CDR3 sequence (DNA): TGCAGCGTTCAATATCTTGGACAGGGTTTTAACAATGAGCAGTTCTTC.

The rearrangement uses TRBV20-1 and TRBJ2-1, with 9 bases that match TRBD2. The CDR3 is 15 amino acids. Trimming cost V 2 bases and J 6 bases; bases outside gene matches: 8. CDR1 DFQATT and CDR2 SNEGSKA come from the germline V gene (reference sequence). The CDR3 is CSARTSGGRGNEQFF. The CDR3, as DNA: TGCAGTGCTAGAACCAGCGGGGGGAGGGGCAATGAGCAGTTCTTC.

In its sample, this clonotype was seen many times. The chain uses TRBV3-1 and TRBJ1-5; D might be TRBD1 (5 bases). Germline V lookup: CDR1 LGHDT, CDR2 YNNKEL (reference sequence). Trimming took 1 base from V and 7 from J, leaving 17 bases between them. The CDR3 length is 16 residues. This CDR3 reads CASSQAAPGAGQPQHF. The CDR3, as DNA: TGTGCCAGCAGCCAAGCGGCCCCCGGGGCGGGGCAGCCCCAGCATTTT.

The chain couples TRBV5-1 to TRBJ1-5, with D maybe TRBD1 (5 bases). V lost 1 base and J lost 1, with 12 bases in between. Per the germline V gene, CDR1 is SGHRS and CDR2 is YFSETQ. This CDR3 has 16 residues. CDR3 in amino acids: CASSLTGGVSNQPQHF. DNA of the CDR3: TGCGCCAGCAGCTTGACAGGAGGGGTGAGCAATCAGCCCCAGCATTTT.

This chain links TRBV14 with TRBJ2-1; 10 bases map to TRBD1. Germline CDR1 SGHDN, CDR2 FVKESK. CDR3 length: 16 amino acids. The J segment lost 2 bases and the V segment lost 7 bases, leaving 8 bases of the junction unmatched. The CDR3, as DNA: TGTGCCAGCAACCGGTTCGGGACAGGGGCCTACAATGAGCAGTTCTTC. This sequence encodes CASNRFGTGAYNEQFF.

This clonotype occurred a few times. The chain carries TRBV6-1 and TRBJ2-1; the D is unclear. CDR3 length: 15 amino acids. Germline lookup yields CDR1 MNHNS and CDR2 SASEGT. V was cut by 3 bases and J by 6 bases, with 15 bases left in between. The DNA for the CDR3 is TGTGCCAGCAGTGACGGTGGCAGACTGGGCAATGAGCAGTTCTTC. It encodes CASSDGGRLGNEQFF.

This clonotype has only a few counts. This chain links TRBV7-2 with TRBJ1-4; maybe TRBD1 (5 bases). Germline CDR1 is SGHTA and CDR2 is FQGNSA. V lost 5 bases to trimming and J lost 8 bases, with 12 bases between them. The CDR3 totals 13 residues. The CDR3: CASSARGGEKLFF. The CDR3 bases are TGTGCCAGCAGCGCCCGCGGGGGGGAAAAACTGTTTTTT.

The CDR3: CASSLVRAAQETQYF. In nucleotides, the CDR3 is TGTGCCAGCAGCTTAGTGCGGGCCGCCCAAGAGACCCAGTACTTC. The rearrangement joins TRBV7-2 to TRBJ2-5, with TRBD2 as a possible D gene (5 bases). Germline values: CDR1 SGHTA, CDR2 FQGNSA. The V and J ends lost 1 base and 1 base respectively, with 10 bases between them. This CDR3 comprises 15 residues.

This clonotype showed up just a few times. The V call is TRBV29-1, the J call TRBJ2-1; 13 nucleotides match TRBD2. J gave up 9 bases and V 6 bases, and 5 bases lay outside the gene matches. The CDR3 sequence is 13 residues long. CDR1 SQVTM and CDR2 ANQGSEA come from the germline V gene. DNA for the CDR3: TGCAGCGTGGGGGGACTAGCGGGACCTGAGCAGTTCTTC. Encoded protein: CSVGGLAGPEQFF.

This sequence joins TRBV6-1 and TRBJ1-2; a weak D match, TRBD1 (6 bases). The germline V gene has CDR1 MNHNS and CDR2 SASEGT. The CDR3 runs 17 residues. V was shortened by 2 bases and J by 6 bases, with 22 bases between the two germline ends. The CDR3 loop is CASSERPRDTLRHGYTF. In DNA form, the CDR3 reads TGTGCCAGCAGTGAACGCCCCCGGGACACCTTACGCCATGGCTACACCTTC.

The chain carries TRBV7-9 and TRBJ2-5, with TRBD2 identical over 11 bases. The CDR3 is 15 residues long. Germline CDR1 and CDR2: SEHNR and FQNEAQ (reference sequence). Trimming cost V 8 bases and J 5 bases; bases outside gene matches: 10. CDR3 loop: CASRKTSGSGETQYF. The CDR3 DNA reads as TGTGCCAGCCGGAAAACTAGCGGGAGTGGGGAGACCCAGTACTTC.

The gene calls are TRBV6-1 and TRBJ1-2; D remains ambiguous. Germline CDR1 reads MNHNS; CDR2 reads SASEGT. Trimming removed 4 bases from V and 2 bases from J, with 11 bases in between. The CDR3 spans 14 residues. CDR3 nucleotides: TGTGCCAGCAGTGCTGAACCTGCCAACTATGGCTACACCTTC. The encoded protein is CASSAEPANYGYTF.

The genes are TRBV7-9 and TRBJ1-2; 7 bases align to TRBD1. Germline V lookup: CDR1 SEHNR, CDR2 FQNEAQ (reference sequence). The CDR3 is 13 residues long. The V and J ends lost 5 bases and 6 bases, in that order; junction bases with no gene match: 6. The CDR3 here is CASSPTGRDGYTF. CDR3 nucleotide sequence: TGTGCCAGCAGCCCGACAGGGCGTGATGGCTACACCTTC.

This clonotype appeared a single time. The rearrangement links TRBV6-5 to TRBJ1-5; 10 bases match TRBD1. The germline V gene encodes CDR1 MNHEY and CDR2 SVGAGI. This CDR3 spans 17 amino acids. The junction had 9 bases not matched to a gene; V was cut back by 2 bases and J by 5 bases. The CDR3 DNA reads TGTGCCAGCAGTTACCCTAGGACAGGGGGGCCGCATCAGCCCCAGCATTTT. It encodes CASSYPRTGGPHQPQHF.

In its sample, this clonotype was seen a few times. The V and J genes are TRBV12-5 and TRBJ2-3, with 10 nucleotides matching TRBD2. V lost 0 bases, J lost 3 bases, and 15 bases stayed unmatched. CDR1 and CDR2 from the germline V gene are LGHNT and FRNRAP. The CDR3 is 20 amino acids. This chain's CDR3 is CASGLVLVVTSGYRTDTQYF. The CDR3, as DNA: TGTGCTAGTGGTTTGGTCCTCGTTGTGACTAGCGGGTATCGGACAGATACGCAGTATTTT.